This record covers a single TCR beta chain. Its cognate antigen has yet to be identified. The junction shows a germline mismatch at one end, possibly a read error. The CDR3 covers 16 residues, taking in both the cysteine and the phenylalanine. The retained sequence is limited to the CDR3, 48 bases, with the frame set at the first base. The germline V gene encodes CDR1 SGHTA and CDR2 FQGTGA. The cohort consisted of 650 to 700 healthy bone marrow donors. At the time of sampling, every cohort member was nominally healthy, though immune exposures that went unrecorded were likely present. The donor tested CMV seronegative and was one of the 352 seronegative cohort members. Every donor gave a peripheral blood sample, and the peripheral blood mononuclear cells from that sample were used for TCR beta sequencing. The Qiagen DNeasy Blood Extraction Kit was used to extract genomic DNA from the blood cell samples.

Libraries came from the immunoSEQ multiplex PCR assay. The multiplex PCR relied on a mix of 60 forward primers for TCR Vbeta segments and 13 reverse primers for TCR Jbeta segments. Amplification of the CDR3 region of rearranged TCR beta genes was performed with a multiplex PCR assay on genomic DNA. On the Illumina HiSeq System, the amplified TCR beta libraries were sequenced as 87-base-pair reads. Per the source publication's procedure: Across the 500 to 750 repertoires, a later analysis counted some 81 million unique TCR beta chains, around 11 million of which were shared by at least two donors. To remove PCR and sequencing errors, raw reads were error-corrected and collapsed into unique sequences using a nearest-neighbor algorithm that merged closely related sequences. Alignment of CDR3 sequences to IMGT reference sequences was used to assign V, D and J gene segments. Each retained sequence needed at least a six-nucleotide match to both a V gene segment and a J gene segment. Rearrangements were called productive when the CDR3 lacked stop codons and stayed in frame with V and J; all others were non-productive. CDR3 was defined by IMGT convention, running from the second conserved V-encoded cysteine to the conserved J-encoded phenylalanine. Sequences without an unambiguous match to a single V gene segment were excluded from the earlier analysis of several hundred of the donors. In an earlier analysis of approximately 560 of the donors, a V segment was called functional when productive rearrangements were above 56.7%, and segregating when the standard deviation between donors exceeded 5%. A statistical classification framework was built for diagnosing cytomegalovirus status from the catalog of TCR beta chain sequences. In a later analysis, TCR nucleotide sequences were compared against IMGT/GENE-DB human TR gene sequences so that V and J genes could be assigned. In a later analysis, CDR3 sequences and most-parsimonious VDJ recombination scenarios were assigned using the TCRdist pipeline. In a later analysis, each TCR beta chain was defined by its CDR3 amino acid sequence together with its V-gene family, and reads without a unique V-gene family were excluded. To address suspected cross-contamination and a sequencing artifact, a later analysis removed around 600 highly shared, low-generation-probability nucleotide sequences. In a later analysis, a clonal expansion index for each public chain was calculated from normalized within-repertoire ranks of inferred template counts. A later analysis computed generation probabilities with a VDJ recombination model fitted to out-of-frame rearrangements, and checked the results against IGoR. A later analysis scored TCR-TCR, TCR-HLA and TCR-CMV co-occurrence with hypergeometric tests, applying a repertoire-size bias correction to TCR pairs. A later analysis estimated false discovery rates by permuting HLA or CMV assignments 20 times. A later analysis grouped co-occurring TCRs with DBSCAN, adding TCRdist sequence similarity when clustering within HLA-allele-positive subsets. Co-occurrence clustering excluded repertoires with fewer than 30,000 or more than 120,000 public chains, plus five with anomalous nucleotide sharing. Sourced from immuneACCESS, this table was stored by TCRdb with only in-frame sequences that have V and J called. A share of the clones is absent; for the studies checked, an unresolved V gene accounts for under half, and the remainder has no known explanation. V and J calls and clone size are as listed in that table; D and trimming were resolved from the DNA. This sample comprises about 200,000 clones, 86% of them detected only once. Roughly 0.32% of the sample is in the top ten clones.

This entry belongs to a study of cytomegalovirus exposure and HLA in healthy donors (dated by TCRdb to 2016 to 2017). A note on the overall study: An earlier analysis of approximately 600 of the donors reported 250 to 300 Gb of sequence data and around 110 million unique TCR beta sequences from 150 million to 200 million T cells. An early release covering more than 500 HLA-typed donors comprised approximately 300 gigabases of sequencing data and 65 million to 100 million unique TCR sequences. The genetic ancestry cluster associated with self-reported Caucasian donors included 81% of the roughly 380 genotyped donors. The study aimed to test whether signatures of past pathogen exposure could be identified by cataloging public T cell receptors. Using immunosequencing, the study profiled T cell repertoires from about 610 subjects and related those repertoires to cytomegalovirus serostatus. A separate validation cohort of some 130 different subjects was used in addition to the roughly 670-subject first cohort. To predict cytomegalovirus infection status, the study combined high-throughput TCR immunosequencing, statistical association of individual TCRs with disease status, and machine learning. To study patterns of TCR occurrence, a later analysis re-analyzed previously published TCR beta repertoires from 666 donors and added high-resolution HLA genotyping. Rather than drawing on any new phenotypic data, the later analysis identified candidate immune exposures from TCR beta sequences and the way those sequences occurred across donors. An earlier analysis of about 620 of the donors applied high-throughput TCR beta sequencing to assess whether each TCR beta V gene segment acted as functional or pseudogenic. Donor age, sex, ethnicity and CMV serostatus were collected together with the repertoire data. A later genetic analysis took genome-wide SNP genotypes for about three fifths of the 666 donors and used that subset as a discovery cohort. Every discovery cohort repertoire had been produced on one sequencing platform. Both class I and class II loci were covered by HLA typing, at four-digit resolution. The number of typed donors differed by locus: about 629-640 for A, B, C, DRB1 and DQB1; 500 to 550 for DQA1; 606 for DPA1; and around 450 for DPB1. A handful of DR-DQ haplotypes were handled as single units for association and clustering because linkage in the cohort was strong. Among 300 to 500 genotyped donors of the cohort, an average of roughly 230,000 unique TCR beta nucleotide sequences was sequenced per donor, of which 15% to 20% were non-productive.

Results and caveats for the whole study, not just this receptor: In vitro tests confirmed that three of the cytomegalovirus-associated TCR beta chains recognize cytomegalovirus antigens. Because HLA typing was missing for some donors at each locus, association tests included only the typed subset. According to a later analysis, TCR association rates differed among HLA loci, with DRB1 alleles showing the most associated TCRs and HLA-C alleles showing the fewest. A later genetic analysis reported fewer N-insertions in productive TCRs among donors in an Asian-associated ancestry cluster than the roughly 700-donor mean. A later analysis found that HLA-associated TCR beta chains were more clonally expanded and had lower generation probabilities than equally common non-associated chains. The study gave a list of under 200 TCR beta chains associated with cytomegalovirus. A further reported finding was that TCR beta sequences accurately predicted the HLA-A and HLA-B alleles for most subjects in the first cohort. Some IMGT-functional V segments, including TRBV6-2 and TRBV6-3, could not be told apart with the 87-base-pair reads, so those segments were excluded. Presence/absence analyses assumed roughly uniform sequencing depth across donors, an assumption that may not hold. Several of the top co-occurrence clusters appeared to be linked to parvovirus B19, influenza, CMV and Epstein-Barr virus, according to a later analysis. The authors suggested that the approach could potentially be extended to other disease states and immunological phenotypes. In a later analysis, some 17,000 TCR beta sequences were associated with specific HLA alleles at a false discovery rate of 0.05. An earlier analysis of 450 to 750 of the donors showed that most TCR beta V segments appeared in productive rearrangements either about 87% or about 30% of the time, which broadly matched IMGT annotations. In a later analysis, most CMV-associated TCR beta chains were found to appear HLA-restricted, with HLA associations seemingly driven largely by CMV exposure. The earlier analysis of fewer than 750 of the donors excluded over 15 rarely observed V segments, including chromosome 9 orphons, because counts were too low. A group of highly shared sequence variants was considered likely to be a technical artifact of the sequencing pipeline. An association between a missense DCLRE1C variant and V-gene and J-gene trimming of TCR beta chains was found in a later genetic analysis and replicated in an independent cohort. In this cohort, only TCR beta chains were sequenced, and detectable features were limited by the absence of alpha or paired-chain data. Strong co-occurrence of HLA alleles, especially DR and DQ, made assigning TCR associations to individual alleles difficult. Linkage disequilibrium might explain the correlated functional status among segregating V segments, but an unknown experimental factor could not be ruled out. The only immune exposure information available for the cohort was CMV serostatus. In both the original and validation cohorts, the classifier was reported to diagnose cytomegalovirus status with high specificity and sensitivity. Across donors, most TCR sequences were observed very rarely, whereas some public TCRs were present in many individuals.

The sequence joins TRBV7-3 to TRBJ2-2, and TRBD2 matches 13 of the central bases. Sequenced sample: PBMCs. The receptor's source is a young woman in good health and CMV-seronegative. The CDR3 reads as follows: CSSSLGLAGATGELFF. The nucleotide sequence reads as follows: TGTTCCAGCAGCTTAGGACTAGCGGGAGCCACCGGGGAGCTGTTTTTT.